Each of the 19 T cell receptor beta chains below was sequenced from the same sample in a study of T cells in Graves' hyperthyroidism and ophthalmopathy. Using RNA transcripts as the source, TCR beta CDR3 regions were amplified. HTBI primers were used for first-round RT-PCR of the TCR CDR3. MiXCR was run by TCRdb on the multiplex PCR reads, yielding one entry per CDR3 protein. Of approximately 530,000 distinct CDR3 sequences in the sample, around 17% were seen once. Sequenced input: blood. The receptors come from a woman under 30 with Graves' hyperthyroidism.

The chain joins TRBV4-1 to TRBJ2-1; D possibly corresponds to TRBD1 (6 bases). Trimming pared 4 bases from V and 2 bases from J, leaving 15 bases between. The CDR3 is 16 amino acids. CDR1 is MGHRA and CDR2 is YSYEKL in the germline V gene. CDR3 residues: CASSLQGYGAYNEQFF. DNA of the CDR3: TGCGCCAGCAGCCTCCAGGGGTATGGGGCCTACAATGAGCAGTTCTTC.

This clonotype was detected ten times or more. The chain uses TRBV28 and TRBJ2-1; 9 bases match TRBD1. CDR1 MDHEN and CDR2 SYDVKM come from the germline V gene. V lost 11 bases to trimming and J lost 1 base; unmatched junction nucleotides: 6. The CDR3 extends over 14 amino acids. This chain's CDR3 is CAHGQGSSYNEQFF. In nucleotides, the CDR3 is TGTGCCCATGGACAGGGGTCGTCCTACAATGAGCAGTTCTTC.

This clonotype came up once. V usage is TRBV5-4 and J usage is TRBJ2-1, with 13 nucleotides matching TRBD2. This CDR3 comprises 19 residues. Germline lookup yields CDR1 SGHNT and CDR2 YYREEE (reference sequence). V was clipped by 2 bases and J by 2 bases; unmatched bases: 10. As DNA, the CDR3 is TGTGCCAGCAGCTTTACTAGCGGGGGGGCGAGAACTCCCTACAATGAGCAGTTCTTC. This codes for CASSFTSGGARTPYNEQFF.

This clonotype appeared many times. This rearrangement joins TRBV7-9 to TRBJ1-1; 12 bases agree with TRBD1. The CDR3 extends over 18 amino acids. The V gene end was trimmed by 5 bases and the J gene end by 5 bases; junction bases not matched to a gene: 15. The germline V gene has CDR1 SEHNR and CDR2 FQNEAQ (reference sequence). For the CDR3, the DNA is TGTGCCAGCAGCCGAGTAACCGGGACAGGGGGCGAGAGGACTGAAGCTTTCTTT. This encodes CASSRVTGTGGERTEAFF.

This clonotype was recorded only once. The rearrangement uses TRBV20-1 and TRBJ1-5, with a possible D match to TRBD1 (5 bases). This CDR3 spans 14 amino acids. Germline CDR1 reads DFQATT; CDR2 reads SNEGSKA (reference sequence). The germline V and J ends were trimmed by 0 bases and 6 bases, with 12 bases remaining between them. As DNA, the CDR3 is TGCAGTGCTAGAGATTCGGGGGAGAGTCAGCCCCAGCATTTT. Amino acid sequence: CSARDSGESQPQHF.

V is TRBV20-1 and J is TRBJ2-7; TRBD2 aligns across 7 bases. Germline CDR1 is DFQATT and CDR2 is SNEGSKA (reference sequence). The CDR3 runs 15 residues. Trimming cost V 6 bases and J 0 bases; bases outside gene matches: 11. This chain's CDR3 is CSARSRGGSSYEQYF. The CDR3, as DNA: TGCAGTGCACGGTCACGAGGCGGGAGCTCCTACGAGCAGTACTTC.

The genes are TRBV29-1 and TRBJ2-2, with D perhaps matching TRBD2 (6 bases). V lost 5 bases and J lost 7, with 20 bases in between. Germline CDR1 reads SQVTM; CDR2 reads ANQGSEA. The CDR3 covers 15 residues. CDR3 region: CSVSHGGRAIGELFF. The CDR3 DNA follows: TGCAGCGTTTCACACGGAGGGCGGGCAATCGGGGAGCTGTTTTTT.

In DNA, the CDR3 is TGTGCCAGTAGTATCTGGGGGGGGACAAGCTCTGGGGCCAACGTCCTGACTTTC. Translating it yields CASSIWGGTSSGANVLTF. The rearrangement uses TRBV19 and TRBJ2-6; D perhaps matches TRBD2 (7 bases). Germline V gene data show CDR1 as LNHDA and CDR2 as SQIVND (reference sequence). This CDR3 spans 18 amino acids. V lost 3 bases, J lost 0 bases, and 15 bases lay in between.

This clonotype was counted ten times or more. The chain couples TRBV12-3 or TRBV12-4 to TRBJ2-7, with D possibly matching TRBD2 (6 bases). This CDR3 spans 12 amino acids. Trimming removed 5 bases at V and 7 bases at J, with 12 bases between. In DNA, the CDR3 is TGTGCCAGCAGTCCCAAACTAGCTGAGCAGTACTTC. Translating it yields CASSPKLAEQYF.

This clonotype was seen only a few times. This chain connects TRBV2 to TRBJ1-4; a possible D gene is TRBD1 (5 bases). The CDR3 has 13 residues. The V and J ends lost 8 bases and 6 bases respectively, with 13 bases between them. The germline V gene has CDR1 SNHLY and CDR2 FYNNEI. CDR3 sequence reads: CASGTDLHEKLFF. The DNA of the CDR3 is TGTGCCAGCGGGACGGACTTGCATGAAAAACTGTTTTTT.

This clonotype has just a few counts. DNA of the CDR3: TGTGCCAGCAGCCAGGGACTAGCGGGTGGGTACCCCGCAGGGGCCTACGAGCAGTACTTC. Translation gives CASSQGLAGGYPAGAYEQYF. V gene TRBV7-9 combines with J gene TRBJ2-7, with TRBD2 matching 12 bases. The V and J ends lost 5 bases and 2 bases, in that order; junction bases with no gene match: 19. Germline lookup yields CDR1 SEHNR and CDR2 FQNEAQ (reference sequence). The length of the CDR3 is 20 residues.

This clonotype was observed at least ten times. The CDR3 is CASSQENVMAYNSPLHF. The CDR3 DNA reads TGCGCCAGCAGCCAAGAAAACGTGATGGCCTATAATTCACCCCTCCACTTT. V is TRBV4-3 and J is TRBJ1-6; no firm D call. The CDR3 has 17 residues. Germline lookup yields CDR1 LGHNA and CDR2 YSLEER. V lost 0 bases and J lost 2, with 11 bases in between.

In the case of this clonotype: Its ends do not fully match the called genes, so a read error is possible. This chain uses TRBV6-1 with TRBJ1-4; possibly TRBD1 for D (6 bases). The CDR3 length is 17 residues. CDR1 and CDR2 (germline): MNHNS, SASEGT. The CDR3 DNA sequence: TGTGCCAGCAGTGGACTGACAGGCGGGAATACTAATGAAGAACTGTTTTTT. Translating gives CASSGLTGGNTNEELFF.

The CDR3 spells CASSLEAGARYAQYF. The DNA for the CDR3 is TGTGCCAGCAGTTTAGAGGCGGGGGCTAGATACGCGCAGTATTTT. This sequence joins TRBV12-3 or TRBV12-4 and TRBJ2-3, with D possibly matching TRBD2 (7 bases). V lost 1 base and J lost 10, with 18 bases in between. CDR3 length: 15 amino acids.

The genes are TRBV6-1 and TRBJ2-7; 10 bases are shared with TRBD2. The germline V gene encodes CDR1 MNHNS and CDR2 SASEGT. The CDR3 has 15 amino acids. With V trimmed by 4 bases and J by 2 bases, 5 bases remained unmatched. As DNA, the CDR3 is TGTGCCAGCAGTGGAGCGGGAGGGCGCGCCTACGAGCAGTACTTC. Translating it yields CASSGAGGRAYEQYF.

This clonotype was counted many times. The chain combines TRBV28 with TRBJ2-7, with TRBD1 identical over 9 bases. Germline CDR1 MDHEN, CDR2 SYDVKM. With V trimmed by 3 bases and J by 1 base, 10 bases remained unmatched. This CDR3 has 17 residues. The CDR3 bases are TGTGCCAGCAGTTTCTCTTTTGACAGGGGGAGGTCCTACGAGCAGTACTTC. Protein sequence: CASSFSFDRGRSYEQYF.

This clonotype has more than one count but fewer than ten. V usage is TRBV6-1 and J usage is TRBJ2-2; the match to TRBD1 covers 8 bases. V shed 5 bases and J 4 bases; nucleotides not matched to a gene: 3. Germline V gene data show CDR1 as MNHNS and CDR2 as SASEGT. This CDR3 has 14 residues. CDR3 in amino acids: CASSSTGGTGELFF. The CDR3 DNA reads TGTGCCAGCAGTTCTACAGGGGGCACCGGGGAGCTGTTTTTT.

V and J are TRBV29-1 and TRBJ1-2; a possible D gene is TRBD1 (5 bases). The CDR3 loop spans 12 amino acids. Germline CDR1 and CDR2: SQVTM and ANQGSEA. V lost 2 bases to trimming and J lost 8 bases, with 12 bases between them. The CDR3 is CSVEWSGKGYTF. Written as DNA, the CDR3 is TGCAGCGTTGAATGGTCAGGGAAGGGCTACACCTTC.

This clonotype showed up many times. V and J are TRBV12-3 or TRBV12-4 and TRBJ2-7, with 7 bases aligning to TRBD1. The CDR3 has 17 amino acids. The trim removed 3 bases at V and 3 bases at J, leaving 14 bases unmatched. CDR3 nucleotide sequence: TGTGCCAGCAGTTTTAGCCGATTAGGGACAGCCGGCTACGAGCAGTACTTC. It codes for CASSFSRLGTAGYEQYF.